Listed here are 15 T cell receptor beta chains from one sample, sequenced in a study of T cell responses to AZD1222 COVID-19 vaccine. Data came from immunoSEQ multiplex PCR; TCRdb stores just in-frame clones and leaves some out. The table records roughly 100,000 clones, 90% of them present only once. The sequencing here drew on peripheral blood, taken on day 0 of AZD1222 vaccination. Source of these receptors: an adult in good health.

CDR3 DNA: TGTGCCAGCAGCTATGGGAAAACCTTCACTGAAGCTTTCTTT. Its protein product is CASSYGKTFTEAFF. The J gene is TRBJ1-1, the V gene TRBV2, with D unclear. The V gene's germline CDR1 is SNHLY and CDR2 FYNNEI. This CDR3 has 14 amino acids. Between the trimmed V and J ends, which lost 6 bases and 4 bases, there was a span of 15 bases.

The J gene is TRBJ1-6, the V gene TRBV11-2; 7 nucleotides match TRBD1. Germline V gene lookup returns CDR1 SGHAT and CDR2 FQNNGV. J gave up 10 bases and V 5 bases, and 8 bases lay outside the gene matches. The CDR3 loop spans 14 amino acids. CDR3 region: CASSRETGRSPLHF. Written as DNA, the CDR3 is TGTGCCAGCAGCCGGGAGACAGGGCGCTCACCCCTCCACTTT.

This chain joins TRBV29-1 and TRBJ2-2; 9 bases map to TRBD1. Germline values: CDR1 SQVTM, CDR2 ANQGSEA. This CDR3 comprises 15 residues. J lost 6 bases, V lost 5 bases, and 10 bases had no gene match. This CDR3 is CSVTDRGFFAGELFF. In nucleotides, the CDR3 is TGCAGCGTTACCGACAGGGGGTTTTTTGCCGGGGAGCTGTTTTTT.

This clone occurred once. The rearrangement joins TRBV3-1 (or the pseudogene TRBV3-2) to TRBJ2-7, with D perhaps TRBD1 (6 bases). Trimming shortened V by 0 bases and J by 3 bases, and 12 bases separated the two germline ends. There are 15 residues in the CDR3. Germline V CDR1 and CDR2: LGHDT, YNNKEL (reference sequence). As DNA, the CDR3 is TGTGCCAGCAGCCAAGATAGGGGACACTACTACGAGCAGTACTTC. Protein sequence: CASSQDRGHYYEQYF.

The rearrangement uses TRBV7-3 and TRBJ1-1; D not resolved. Per germline, CDR1 SGHTA and CDR2 FQGTGA. The CDR3 spans 13 residues. Trimming took 0 bases from V and 2 from J, leaving 4 bases between them. CDR3 residues: CASSLTSNTEAFF. The CDR3 bases are TGTGCCAGCAGCTTAACGAGTAACACTGAAGCTTTCTTT.

In its sample, this clone was seen once. J is TRBJ2-7 and V is TRBV4-3, with D perhaps TRBD1 (6 bases). The CDR3 covers 16 residues. Trimming shortened V by 1 base and J by 5 bases, and 18 bases separated the two germline ends. CDR1 is LGHNA, CDR2 YSLEER, per germline. CDR3 coding DNA: TGCGCCAGCAGCCAAGGAGGGAGACAGGCGCTAAACGAGCAGTACTTC. It encodes CASSQGGRQALNEQYF.

J is TRBJ2-3 and V is TRBV7-2, with no clear D. Per germline, CDR1 SGHTA and CDR2 FQGNSA. This CDR3 is built from 13 residues. V was clipped by 2 bases and J by 2 bases, with 5 bases between them. CDR3 in DNA: TGTGCCAGCAGCTTAATGGCCACAGATACGCAGTATTTT. Its translation is CASSLMATDTQYF.

The rearrangement uses TRBV5-3 and TRBJ1-6; no clear D. TRBV5-3 is noted as an ORF with a role that remains uncertain. The CDR3 contains 15 residues. V was shortened by 1 base and J by 9 bases, with 14 bases between the two germline ends. The CDR3 region is CARSLRWRGSSPLHF. The CDR3 DNA reads TGTGCCAGAAGCTTGAGGTGGCGGGGTAGTTCACCCCTCCACTTT.

The chain has TRBV20-1 and TRBJ2-1; D gene uncertain. Germline V lookup: CDR1 DFQATT, CDR2 SNEGSKA (reference sequence). The CDR3 consists of 12 residues. V lost 3 bases to trimming and J lost 6 bases, with 9 bases between them. The CDR3 reads CSASGQTNEQFF. CDR3 nucleotide sequence: TGCAGTGCTAGTGGGCAGACCAATGAGCAGTTCTTC.

In this sample, this clone turned up once. A read error may produce the germline difference seen at one junction end. The chain is built from TRBV14 and TRBJ2-3, with a tentative D call TRBD1 (5 bases). Germline lookup yields CDR1 SGHDN and CDR2 FVKESK. The CDR3 is made up of 14 amino acids. The CDR3 DNA is TGTGCCAGCAGCCAGGGGATTTCTACAGGTACGCAGTATTTT. This codes for CASSQGISTGTQYF. Drawing the rest from reference TRBV14 and TRBJ2-3, the complete variable domain is EAGVTQFPSHSVIEKGQTVTLRCDPISGHDNLYWYRRVMGKEIKFLLHFVKESKQDESGMPNNRFLAERTGGTYSTLKVQPAELEDSGVYFCASSQGISTGTQYFGPGTRLTVL.

This clone was found a few times. The chain joins TRBV7-2 to TRBJ2-3, with TRBD2 matching 11 bases. Per germline, CDR1 SGHTA and CDR2 FQGNSA. The CDR3 runs to 15 residues. The V segment lost 4 bases and the J segment 1 base; nucleotides outside the gene matches: 1. This chain's CDR3 is CASSWGLAGTDTQYF. The CDR3 region has the DNA TGTGCCAGCAGCTGGGGACTAGCGGGCACAGATACGCAGTATTTT.

The chain carries TRBV28 and TRBJ2-7, with D possibly TRBD2 on 5 matching bases. Looked up from germline, CDR1 is MDHEN and CDR2 is SYDVKM. V was cut by 4 bases and J by 7 bases, with 14 bases left in between. The CDR3 consists of 13 residues. CDR3 loop: CASSYGLFREQYF. The CDR3 coding sequence is TGTGCCAGCAGTTACGGACTTTTTCGGGAGCAGTACTTC.

The gene calls are TRBV7-8 and TRBJ2-5; either TRBD1 or TRBD2 may supply D (5 bases each). V was cut by 0 bases and J by 5 bases, with 19 bases left in between. This CDR3 comprises 17 residues. Per the germline V gene, CDR1 is SGHVS and CDR2 is FQNEAQ. The CDR3 bases are TGTGCCAGCAGCTTAGCGTACGAGGGGTTGTCAAGGGAGACCCAGTACTTC. Residues: CASSLAYEGLSRETQYF.

The rearrangement uses TRBV7-8 and TRBJ1-5; D possibly corresponds to TRBD1 (5 bases). Trimming removed 0 bases at V and 7 bases at J, with 13 bases between. This CDR3 contains 15 residues. Germline CDR1 is SGHVS and CDR2 is FQNEAQ. The CDR3 spells CASSLARTRQQPQHF. As DNA, the CDR3 is TGTGCCAGCAGCTTAGCGAGGACAAGGCAACAGCCCCAGCATTTT.

This clone occurred once. The gene calls are TRBV5-1 and TRBJ2-1; D not certain. Germline CDR1 SGHRS, CDR2 YFSETQ. Between the trimmed V and J ends, which lost 0 bases and 4 bases, there was a span of 14 bases. The CDR3 extends over 16 amino acids. CDR3 protein: CASSLGRVLVYNEQFF. In DNA, the CDR3 is TGCGCCAGCAGCTTGGGCAGAGTCCTAGTTTACAATGAGCAGTTCTTC.